Listed below are T cell receptor beta chains from one sample, sequenced in a study of beta chain features in type 1 diabetes. Data came from immunoSEQ multiplex PCR; TCRdb stores just in-frame clones and leaves some out. This sample has 300,000 to 450,000 clones, with about 20% found just once. The sequenced sample consisted of naive CD4+ T cells from blood. These receptors came from a woman aged 18-29 years in good health. CDR3s include the opening cysteine and the closing phenylalanine or tryptophan. The D gene is left open where the match is weak. Only part of the rows carry a size: once, few, many, or a class if the clone is expanded.

j_call v_call d_call clone_size cdr3_aa cdr3_nt
TRBJ1-1 TRBV5-4 NA NA CASSLREFGGAFF TGTGCCAGCAGCTTACGGGAATTCGGTGGGGCTTTCTTT
TRBJ1-1 TRBV30 TRBD1 NA CAWGRTGNTEAFF TGTGCCTGGGGGAGGACAGGGAACACTGAAGCTTTCTTT
TRBJ2-4 TRBV9 TRBD2 NA CASSVATREAGVNIQYF TGTGCCAGCAGCGTAGCTACACGGGAAGCGGGAGTAAACATTCAGTACTTC
TRBJ2-5 TRBV7-3 NA NA CASSFNSQETQYF TGTGCCAGCAGCTTTAACAGCCAAGAGACCCAGTACTTC
TRBJ1-2 TRBV19 NA few CASSIQQGGGYTF TGTGCCAGTAGTATACAACAGGGTGGCGGCTACACCTTC
TRBJ2-3 TRBV2 TRBD2 NA CASRRLAGTDTQYF TGTGCCAGCAGACGACTAGCGGGAACAGATACGCAGTATTTT
TRBJ2-4 TRBV5-1 TRBD2 few CASSPETSVRDIQYF TGCGCCAGCAGCCCCGAGACTAGCGTAAGGGACATTCAGTACTTC
TRBJ2-5 TRBV5-1 TRBD1 NA CASSFPGTGGLQETQYF TGCGCCAGCAGCTTCCCCGGGACAGGGGGCCTCCAAGAGACCCAGTACTTC
TRBJ1-3 TRBV6-1 NA NA CASIPGSSGNTIYF TGTGCCAGCATCCCAGGGTCCTCTGGAAACACCATATATTTT
TRBJ2-7 TRBV7-6 TRBD1 NA CASSLEGQTYEQYF TGTGCCAGCAGCTTAGAGGGACAGACCTACGAGCAGTACTTC
TRBJ1-1 TRBV9 NA few CASGGVNTEAFF TGTGCCAGTGGAGGGGTGAACACTGAAGCTTTCTTT
TRBJ1-4 TRBV18 NA few CASSPQSGSGAEKLFF TGTGCCAGCTCACCGCAGTCAGGTTCTGGGGCTGAAAAACTGTTTTTT
TRBJ1-2 TRBV4-3 NA NA CASSQDTRLNYGYTF TGCGCCAGCAGCCAAGATACGAGGTTGAACTATGGCTACACCTTC
TRBJ2-5 TRBV9 TRBD2 few CASSVGPAGGLETQYF TGTGCCAGCAGCGTAGGGCCAGCGGGAGGTCTTGAGACCCAGTACTTC
TRBJ2-7 TRBV4-1 TRBD2 few CASSRLLRTSGRSSYEQYF TGCGCCAGCAGCCGTCTGCTGAGGACTAGCGGCCGGAGCTCCTACGAGCAGTACTTC
TRBJ2-1 TRBV18 NA NA CASAESSYNEQFF TGTGCCAGCGCGGAGAGCTCCTACAATGAGCAGTTCTTC
TRBJ1-5 TRBV5-5 NA NA CASSLGTGQPQHF TGTGCCAGCAGCTTGGGTACTGGTCAGCCCCAGCATTTT
TRBJ2-7 TRBV9 TRBD2 NA CASSLTSGSSYEQYF TGTGCCAGCTCCCTGACTAGCGGGAGCTCCTACGAGCAGTACTTC
TRBJ2-3 TRBV30 TRBD2 NA CAWGGLAGGPTDTQYF TGTGCCTGGGGAGGACTAGCGGGAGGGCCCACAGATACGCAGTATTTT
TRBJ2-1 TRBV11-2 NA few CASSLLAAPKNEQFF TGTGCCAGCAGCCTATTAGCGGCCCCTAAGAATGAGCAGTTCTTC
TRBJ2-6 TRBV29-1 TRBD1 few CSVERTGGANVLTF TGCAGCGTCGAACGGACAGGAGGAGCCAACGTCCTGACTTTC
TRBJ1-4 TRBV7-2 NA NA CASSSSGTLGEKLFF TGTGCCAGCAGCTCCTCCGGGACACTGGGGGAAAAACTGTTTTTT
TRBJ1-5 TRBV30 NA NA CAWSAGSNQPQHF TGTGCCTGGAGCGCAGGGAGCAATCAGCCCCAGCATTTT
TRBJ2-7 TRBV7-2 TRBD2 few CASSLGLAFSEQYF TGTGCCAGCAGCCTCGGACTAGCGTTTAGCGAGCAGTACTTC
TRBJ2-3 TRBV4-3 TRBD1 few CASSDRTGFSTDTQYF TGCGCCAGCAGCGACCGGACAGGTTTTAGCACAGATACGCAGTATTTT
TRBJ2-1 TRBV7-3 TRBD2 few CASSSHRDYPPFF TGTGCCAGCAGCTCCCACCGGGACTATCCTCCGTTCTTC
TRBJ1-4 TRBV5-4 NA NA CASSIRSGEKLFF TGTGCCAGCAGCATACGCTCAGGGGAAAAACTGTTTTTT
TRBJ2-5 TRBV5-4 TRBD2 few CASSLVGTSAQETQYF TGTGCCAGCAGCTTGGTCGGGACTAGCGCACAAGAGACCCAGTACTTC
TRBJ2-1 TRBV6-1 TRBD1 NA CASSDPGQQSYNEQFF TGTGCCAGCAGTGATCCGGGACAGCAGTCCTACAATGAGCAGTTCTTC
TRBJ2-7 TRBV4-3 NA few CASSQGGGAGDYEQYF TGCGCCAGCAGCCAAGGAGGGGGGGCCGGGGACTACGAGCAGTACTTC
TRBJ1-1 TRBV11-2 TRBD1 NA CASSLEGQGYTEAFF TGTGCCAGCAGCTTAGAAGGACAGGGGTACACTGAAGCTTTCTTT
TRBJ1-2 TRBV30 NA few CAWSDGYGYTF TGTGCCTGGAGTGACGGTTATGGCTACACCTTC
TRBJ2-1 TRBV9 NA NA CASSVETSRRYNEQFF TGTGCCAGCAGCGTAGAGACATCGAGACGTTACAATGAGCAGTTCTTC
TRBJ2-4 TRBV2 TRBD2 few CASSEGLAGRNIQYF TGTGCCAGCAGTGAGGGACTAGCGGGGCGAAACATTCAGTACTTC
TRBJ2-3 TRBV29-1 TRBD2 NA CSGGGGEGSDTQYF TGCAGCGGAGGCGGGGGGGAGGGTTCAGATACGCAGTATTTT
TRBJ2-1 TRBV7-7 TRBD2 few CASSPQGLAKEQFF TGTGCTAGCAGCCCTCAGGGACTAGCAAAAGAGCAGTTCTTC
TRBJ2-2 TRBV2 TRBD1 NA CASRDRETGELFF TGTGCCAGCAGGGACAGGGAGACCGGGGAGCTGTTTTTT
TRBJ2-7 TRBV10-3 TRBD1 few CAISETGGNEQYF TGTGCCATCAGTGAAACAGGGGGCAACGAGCAGTACTTC